This TCR beta chain emerged from a study of T cell repertoires in cytomegalovirus infection. About this clonotype: What it recognizes is unknown.

V gave up 4 bases and J gave up 2 bases; unmatched junction bases: 12. The germline V gene has CDR1 SGHNT and CDR2 YENEEA. The CDR3 totals 17 residues. TCRdb used MiXCR to reprocess the reads, holding one entry per CDR3 protein. The sample shows 800,000 to 950,000 distinct CDR3 sequences, 32% of them seen only once. The sequenced sample was cultured CD8+ T cells from PBMCs, obtained from culture after CMV antigen stimulation. The sequence derives from a human donor in good health (CMV status not recorded). Some clones in this sample may be carry-over from other donors' samples. The chain combines TRBV11-3 with TRBJ2-5; 8 bases align to TRBD1. CDR3 DNA: TGTGCCAGCAGCTCTCGCTACACTGACAGGGGACAAGAGACCCAGTACTTC. It translates to CASSSRYTDRGQETQYF. The whole variable domain, remainder taken from reference TRBV11-3 and TRBJ2-5, is EAGVVQSPRYKIIEKKQPVAFWCNPISGHNTLYWYLQNLGQGPELLIRYENEEAVDDSQLPKDRFSAERLKGVDSTLKIQPAELGDSAVYLCASSSRYTDRGQETQYFGPGTRLLVL.